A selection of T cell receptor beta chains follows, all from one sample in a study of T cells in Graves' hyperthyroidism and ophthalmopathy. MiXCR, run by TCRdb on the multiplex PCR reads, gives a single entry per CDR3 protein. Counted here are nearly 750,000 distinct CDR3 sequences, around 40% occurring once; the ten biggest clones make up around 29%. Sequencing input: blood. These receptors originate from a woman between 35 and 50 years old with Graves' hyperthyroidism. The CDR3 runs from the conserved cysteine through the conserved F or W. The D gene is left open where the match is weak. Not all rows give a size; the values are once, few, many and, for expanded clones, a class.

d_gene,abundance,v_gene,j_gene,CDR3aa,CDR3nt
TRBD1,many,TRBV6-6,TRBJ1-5,CASSAGTGMYQPQHF,TGTGCCAGCAGTGCCGGGACAGGGATGTATCAGCCCCAGCATTTT
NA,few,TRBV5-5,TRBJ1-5,CASSLMGDSSNQPQHF,TGTGCCAGCAGCCTGATGGGGGATTCTAGCAATCAGCCCCAGCATTTT
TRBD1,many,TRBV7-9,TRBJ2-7,CASSVRQGAGEQYF,TGTGCCAGCAGCGTAAGACAGGGGGCTGGCGAGCAGTACTTC
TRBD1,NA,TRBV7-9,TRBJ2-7,CASRSSTGGTNEQYF,TGTGCCAGCAGAAGTTCGACAGGGGGTACTAACGAGCAGTACTTC
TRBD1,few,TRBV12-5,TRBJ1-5,CASGWNPETGFNQPQHF,TGTGCTAGTGGTTGGAATCCCGAGACAGGGTTCAATCAGCCCCAGCATTTT
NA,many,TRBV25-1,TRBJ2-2,CASSESWTGNTGELFF,TGTGCCAGCAGTGAGTCTTGGACCGGGAACACCGGGGAGCTGTTTTTT
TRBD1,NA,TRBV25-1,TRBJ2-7,CASVGQATYEQYF,TGTGCCAGCGTGGGACAGGCTACCTACGAGCAGTACTTC
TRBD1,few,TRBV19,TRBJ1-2,CASKTGTGTPNYGYTF,TGTGCCAGTAAGACCGGGACAGGGACACCTAACTATGGCTACACCTTC
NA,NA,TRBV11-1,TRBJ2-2,CASSLDPAGQSFTGELFF,TGTGCCAGCAGCTTAGACCCCGCGGGACAGTCTTTCACCGGGGAGCTGTTTTTT
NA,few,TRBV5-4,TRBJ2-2,CASSPVGVGSTGELFF,TGTGCCAGCAGCCCAGTGGGGGTTGGGAGCACCGGGGAGCTGTTTTTT
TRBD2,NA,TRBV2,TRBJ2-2,CASSQGLAGGSNTGELFF,TGTGCCAGCAGTCAGGGACTAGCGGGGGGGTCGAACACCGGGGAGCTGTTTTTT
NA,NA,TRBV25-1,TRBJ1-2,CASTTVGGGYTF,TGTGCCAGCACCACAGTCGGAGGTGGCTACACCTTC
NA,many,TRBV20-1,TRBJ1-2,CSASVAEANYGYTF,TGCAGTGCTAGCGTCGCGGAGGCTAACTATGGCTACACCTTC
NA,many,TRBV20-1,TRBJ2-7,CSATPDSTYEQYF,TGCAGTGCTACCCCAGACTCTACCTACGAGCAGTACTTC
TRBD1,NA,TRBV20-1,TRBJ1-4,CSARGTGYEKLFF,TGCAGTGCTAGAGGGACAGGGTATGAAAAACTGTTTTTT
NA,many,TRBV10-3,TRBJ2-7,CAISEGRDATEQYF,TGTGCCATCAGTGAGGGAAGGGACGCTACAGAGCAGTACTTC
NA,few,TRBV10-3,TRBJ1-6,CAISANDNSPLHF,TGTGCCATCAGTGCAAACGATAATTCACCCCTCCACTTT
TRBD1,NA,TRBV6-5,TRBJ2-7,CASSFTGGWGEQYF,TGTGCCAGCAGTTTCACAGGGGGCTGGGGTGAGCAGTACTTC
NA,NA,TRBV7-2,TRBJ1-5,CASSYWDGSGQPQHF,TGTGCCAGCAGCTACTGGGACGGCTCCGGTCAGCCCCAGCATTTT
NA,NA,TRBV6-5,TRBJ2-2,CASKTTGHTGELFF,TGTGCCAGCAAGACTACAGGGCACACCGGGGAGCTGTTTTTT
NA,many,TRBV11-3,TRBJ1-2,CASSFTGPGGYTF,TGTGCCAGCAGCTTTACGGGACCCGGCGGCTACACCTTC
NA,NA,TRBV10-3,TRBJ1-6,CAIRTGWDSPLHF,TGTGCCATCAGAACAGGGTGGGATTCACCCCTCCACTTT
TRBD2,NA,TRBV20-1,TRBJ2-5,CSAYQGLAGKETQYF,TGCAGTGCTTATCAGGGGCTAGCGGGGAAAGAGACCCAGTACTTC